Shown below are 4 T cell receptor beta chains from a single sample sequenced in a study of T cell responses to AZD1222 COVID-19 vaccine (dated by TCRdb to the early 2020s). The library relied on the immunoSEQ multiplex PCR assay. Here the immuneACCESS table is served through TCRdb, limited to in-frame sequences with V and J called. Missing clones are a known gap in these copies; in checked studies unresolved V genes cover under half, and the rest lacks a known reason. The sample yields some 170,000 clones; about nine tenths were counted once. More than 1.5% of the sample belongs to the ten largest clones. This specimen's time point label, interpreted: about 28 days (+/-7) after the second vaccine dose. Sequences were derived from peripheral blood, sampled 28 days after the second AZD1222 dose. These TCRs come from an adult who received the AZD1222 COVID-19 vaccine.

The rearrangement joins TRBV21-1 to TRBJ1-3. TRBV21-1 is classified as a pseudogene. CDR3 size: 15 residues. CDR3 protein: CASSKIKGRGNTIYF. The CDR3 region has the DNA TGTGCCAGCAGCAAAATTAAAGGGCGCGGAAACACCATATATTTT.

The V and J genes are TRBV27 and TRBJ1-1; D is perhaps TRBD1 (6 bases). CDR3 length: 15 amino acids. Germline V gene data show CDR1 as MNHEY and CDR2 as SMNVEV (reference sequence). The V end was cut by 5 bases, the J end by 5 bases, with 18 bases between. The CDR3 loop is CASSGHGGARTEAFF. CDR3 nucleotide sequence: TGTGCCAGCAGTGGTCACGGGGGCGCGCGTACTGAAGCTTTCTTT.

The rearrangement uses TRBV19 and TRBJ2-7; no reliable D call. This CDR3 region has 14 residues. The V end lost 4 bases, the J end lost 4 bases, and 14 bases lay between the germline ends. Germline V lookup: CDR1 LNHDA, CDR2 SQIVND (reference sequence). The CDR3, as DNA: TGTGCCAGTAGTACCGACTTTGGGCCTTACGAGCAGTACTTC. Translating it yields CASSTDFGPYEQYF.

This chain uses TRBV6-6 with TRBJ1-2; no clear D gene. The ends were cut back, 7 bases at V and 2 bases at J, with 11 bases in the middle. CDR3 length: 13 residues. From germline, CDR1 is MNHNY and CDR2 SVGAGI (reference sequence). The CDR3 region has the DNA TGTGCCAGCACACCAGGCGTCAACTATGGCTACACCTTC. Its translation is CASTPGVNYGYTF.